This TCR beta chain was retrieved from a study of Ad26.COV2.S vaccination and SARS-CoV-2 variants. In the study overall: In the COV1001 trial, the donor was in the Ad26.COV2.S arm. General study findings and limits: Vaccinees and placebo recipients showed similar non-spike TCR breadth. Analyses of TCR breadth and depth may have underestimated total T cell responses.

The CDR3 loop spans 15 amino acids. Trimming pared 1 base from V and 4 bases from J, leaving 13 bases between. The germline gives CDR1 SGHTA, CDR2 FQGNSA. The sample's treatment: about 20 received Ad26.COV2.S at low or high dose, single or two shots; 5 received placebo; per-sample allocation not given. Vaccine and placebo recipients were sampled on day 63 after the first injection. An Ad26 vector was used to express Wuhan-strain SARS-CoV-2 spike as the vaccine. Comment on this clone: Its specificity is not known.

This table comes from immunoSEQ multiplex PCR, and its TCRdb copy is limited to in-frame clones, with some not included. This table holds some 270,000 clones, 87% found once. The receptor's source is a person aged 18-65 years who received the Ad26.COV2.S COVID-19 vaccine or a placebo. The sample consisted of peripheral blood, taken in a trial of Ad26.COV2.S vaccine versus placebo. This chain connects TRBV7-2 to TRBJ1-1; D gene ambiguous. The CDR3 nucleotides are TGTGCCAGCAGCTTAGATCCGGACTGGGGCACTGAAGCTTTCTTT. Its translation: CASSLDPDWGTEAFF.